This T cell receptor beta chain was found in a study of identical twins. TCRdb redid the calling of the 5' RACE reads with MiXCR, one entry per CDR3 protein. Found here are about 200,000 distinct CDR3 sequences, roughly 15% of them singletons; the top ten hold less than 45%. V lost 5 bases and J lost 9; bases outside the gene matches: 10. The germline V gene has CDR1 SGHTA and CDR2 FQGNSA. The CDR3 is 14 residues long. This clonotype occurred a few times. The sample was also linked to a second study, of T cells expressing NK-cell markers.

The rearrangement joins TRBV7-2 to TRBJ2-1, with 7 bases lining up with TRBD2. The source material was CD8+ T cells sorted from blood. This clonotype originated in a woman between 18 and 30 years old in good health. The CDR3 spells CASSRWDYLPEQFF. DNA of the CDR3: TGTGCCAGCAGCCGCTGGGACTACCTTCCTGAGCAGTTCTTC.